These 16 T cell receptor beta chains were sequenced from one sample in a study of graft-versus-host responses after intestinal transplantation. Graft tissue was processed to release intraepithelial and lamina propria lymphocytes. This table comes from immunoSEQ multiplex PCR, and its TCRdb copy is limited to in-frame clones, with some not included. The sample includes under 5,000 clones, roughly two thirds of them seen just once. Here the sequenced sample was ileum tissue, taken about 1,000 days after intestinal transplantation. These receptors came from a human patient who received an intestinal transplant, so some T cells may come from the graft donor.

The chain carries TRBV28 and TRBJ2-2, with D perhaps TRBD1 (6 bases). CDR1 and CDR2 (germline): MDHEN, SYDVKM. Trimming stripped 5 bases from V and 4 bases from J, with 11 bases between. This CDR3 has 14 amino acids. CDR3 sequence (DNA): TGTGCCAGCAGTGTAACAGGGACCACCGGGGAGCTGTTTTTT. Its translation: CASSVTGTTGELFF.

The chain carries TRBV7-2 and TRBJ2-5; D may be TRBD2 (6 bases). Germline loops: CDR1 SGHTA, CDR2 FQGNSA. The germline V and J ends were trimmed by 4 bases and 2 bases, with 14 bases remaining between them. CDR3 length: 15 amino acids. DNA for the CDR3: TGTGCCAGCAGCTCCGGGGGTGGACCTCAAGAGACCCAGTACTTC. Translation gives CASSSGGGPQETQYF.

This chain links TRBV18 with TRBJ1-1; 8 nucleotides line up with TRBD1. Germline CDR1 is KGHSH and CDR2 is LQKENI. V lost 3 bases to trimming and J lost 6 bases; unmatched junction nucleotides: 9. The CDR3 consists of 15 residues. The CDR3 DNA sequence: TGTGCCAGCTCACCTAAAACAGGGGGAGGGGCTGAAGCTTTCTTT. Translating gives CASSPKTGGGAEAFF.

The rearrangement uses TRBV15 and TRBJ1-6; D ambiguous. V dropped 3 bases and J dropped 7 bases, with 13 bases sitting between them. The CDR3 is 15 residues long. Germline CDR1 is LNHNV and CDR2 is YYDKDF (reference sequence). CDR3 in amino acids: CATSRDRDRNSPLHF. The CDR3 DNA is TGTGCCACCAGCAGGGACCGGGATCGGAATTCACCCCTCCACTTT.

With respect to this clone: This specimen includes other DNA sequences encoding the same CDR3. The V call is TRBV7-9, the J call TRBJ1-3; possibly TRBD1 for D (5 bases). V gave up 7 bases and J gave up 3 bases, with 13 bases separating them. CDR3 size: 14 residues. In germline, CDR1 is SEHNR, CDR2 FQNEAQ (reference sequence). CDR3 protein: CASTPGTGGNTIYF. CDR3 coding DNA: TGTGCCAGCACCCCCGGGACGGGTGGAAACACCATATATTTT.

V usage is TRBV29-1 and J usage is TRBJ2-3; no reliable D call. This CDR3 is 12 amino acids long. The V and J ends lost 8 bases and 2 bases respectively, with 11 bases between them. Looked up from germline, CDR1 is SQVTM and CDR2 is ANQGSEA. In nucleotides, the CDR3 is TGCAGCTCCGAAAGCCCCACAGATACGCAGTATTTT. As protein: CSSESPTDTQYF.

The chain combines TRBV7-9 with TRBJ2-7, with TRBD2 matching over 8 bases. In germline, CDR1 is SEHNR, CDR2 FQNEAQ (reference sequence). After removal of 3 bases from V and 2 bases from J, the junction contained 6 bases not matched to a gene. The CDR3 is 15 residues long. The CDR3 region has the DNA TGTGCCAGCAGCTTTGGTCTAGCGGGCCCCTACGAGCAGTACTTC. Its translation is CASSFGLAGPYEQYF.

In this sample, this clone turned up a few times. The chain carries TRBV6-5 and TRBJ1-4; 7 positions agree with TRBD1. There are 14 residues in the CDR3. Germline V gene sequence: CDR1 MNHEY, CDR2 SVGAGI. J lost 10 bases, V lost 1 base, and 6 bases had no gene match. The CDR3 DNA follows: TGTGCCAGCAGTTACTACAGGGGAGAGGGAAAACTGTTTTTT. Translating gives CASSYYRGEGKLFF.

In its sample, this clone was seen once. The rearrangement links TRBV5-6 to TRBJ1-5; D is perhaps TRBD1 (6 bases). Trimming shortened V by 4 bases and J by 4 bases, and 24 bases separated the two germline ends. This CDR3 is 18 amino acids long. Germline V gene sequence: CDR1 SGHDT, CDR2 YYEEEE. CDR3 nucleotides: TGTGCCAGCAGCCACTGGATGGGGGCAGCGTCCCGGAATCAGCCCCAGCATTTT. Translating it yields CASSHWMGAASRNQPQHF.

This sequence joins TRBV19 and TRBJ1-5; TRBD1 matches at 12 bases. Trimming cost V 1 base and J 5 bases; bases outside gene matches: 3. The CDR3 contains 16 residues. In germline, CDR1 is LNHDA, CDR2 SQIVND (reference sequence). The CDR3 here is CASSIGDRGLDQPQHF. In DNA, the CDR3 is TGTGCCAGTAGTATAGGGGACAGGGGGCTGGATCAGCCCCAGCATTTT.

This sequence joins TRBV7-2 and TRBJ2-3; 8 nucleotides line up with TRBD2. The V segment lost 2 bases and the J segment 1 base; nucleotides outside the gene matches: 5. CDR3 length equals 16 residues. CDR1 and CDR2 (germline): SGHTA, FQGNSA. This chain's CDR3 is CASSLLVGGGTDTQYF. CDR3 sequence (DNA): TGTGCCAGCAGCTTACTGGTCGGGGGGGGCACAGATACGCAGTATTTT.

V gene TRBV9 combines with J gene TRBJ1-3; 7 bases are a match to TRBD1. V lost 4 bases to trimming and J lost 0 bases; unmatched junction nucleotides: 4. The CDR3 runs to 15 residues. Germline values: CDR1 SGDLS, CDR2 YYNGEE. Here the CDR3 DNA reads TGTGCCAGCAGCTACACAGGGGACTCTGGAAACACCATATATTTT. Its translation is CASSYTGDSGNTIYF.

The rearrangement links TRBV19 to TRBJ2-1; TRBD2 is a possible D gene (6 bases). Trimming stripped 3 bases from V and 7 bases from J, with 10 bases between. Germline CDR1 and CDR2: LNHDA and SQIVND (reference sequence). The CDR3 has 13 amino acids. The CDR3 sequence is CASSIGLANEQFF. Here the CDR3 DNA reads TGTGCCAGTAGTATCGGGCTAGCGAATGAGCAGTTCTTC.

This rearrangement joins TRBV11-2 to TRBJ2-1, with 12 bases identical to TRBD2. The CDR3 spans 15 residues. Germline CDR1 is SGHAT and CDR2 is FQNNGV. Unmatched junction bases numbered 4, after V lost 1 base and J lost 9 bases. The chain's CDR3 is CASSLASGGVGEQFF. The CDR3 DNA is TGTGCCAGCAGCTTAGCTAGCGGGGGGGTAGGTGAGCAGTTCTTC.

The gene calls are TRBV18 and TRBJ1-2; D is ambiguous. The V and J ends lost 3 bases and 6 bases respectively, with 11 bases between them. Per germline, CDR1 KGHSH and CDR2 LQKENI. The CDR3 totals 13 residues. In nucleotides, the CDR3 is TGTGCCAGCTCACCCAATCAGAAAGATGGCTACACCTTC. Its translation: CASSPNQKDGYTF.

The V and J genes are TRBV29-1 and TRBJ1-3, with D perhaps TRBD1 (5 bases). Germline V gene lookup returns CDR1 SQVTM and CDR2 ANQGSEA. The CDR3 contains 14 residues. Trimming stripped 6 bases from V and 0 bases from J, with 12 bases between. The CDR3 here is CSVGGLGSGNTIYF. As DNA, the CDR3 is TGCAGCGTGGGGGGGTTGGGCTCTGGAAACACCATATATTTT.